These T cell receptor beta chains were read from a single sample in a study of T cell responses to AZD1222 COVID-19 vaccine. The protocol was immunoSEQ multiplex PCR, while the TCRdb copy is restricted to in-frame clones and leaves out a portion. The repertoire has approximately 150,000 clones, 92% of them found once; the top ten carry about 1%. The sequencing here drew on peripheral blood, taken 28 days after the second AZD1222 dose. These receptors all stem from an adult who received the AZD1222 COVID-19 vaccine. The CDR3 runs from the conserved cysteine through the conserved F or W. D genes are given only for firm matches. Rows give clone size only sometimes, using once, few, many, or a class for an expanded clone.

size	V	D	J	length	DNA	CDR3
NA	TRBV5-1	NA	TRBJ2-7	14	TGCGCCAGCAGCTTGTCGCCTCCCTCGGGCGAGCAGTACTTC	CASSLSPPSGEQYF
few	TRBV3-1/TRBV3-2	TRBD1	TRBJ1-2	15	TGTGCCAGCAGCGTCGGACAGGGGAAACCCTATGGCTACACCTTC	CASSVGQGKPYGYTF
NA	TRBV6-5	TRBD1	TRBJ1-5	15	TGTGCCAGCAGTTACTCGATCCTAGGGGGCCAGCCCCAGCATTTT	CASSYSILGGQPQHF
NA	TRBV4-2	TRBD2	TRBJ2-5	16	TGTGCCAGCAGCCAAGGGACTAGCGGGCCAGAGGAGACCCAGTACTTC	CASSQGTSGPEETQYF
once	TRBV6-1	TRBD1	TRBJ2-7	14	TGTGCCAGCAGTGAACGACAGGGGGTCTACGAGCAGTACTTC	CASSERQGVYEQYF
NA	TRBV29-1	NA	TRBJ1-5	12	TGCAGCGTTAAAGGGGGGAATCAGCCCCAGCATTTT	CSVKGGNQPQHF
NA	TRBV9	TRBD1	TRBJ2-7	16	TGTGCCAGCAGCGCGGGGCCCAACACAGGGGGCTACGAGCAGTACTTC	CASSAGPNTGGYEQYF
NA	TRBV6-5	TRBD1	TRBJ2-3	14	TGTGCCAGCAGCCAGGGGACAGAAGTAGATACGCAGTATTTT	CASSQGTEVDTQYF
NA	TRBV23-1	NA	TRBJ2-7	15	TGCGCCAGCAGTCAATCTTCCGGGCCTTCCTACGAGCAGTACTTC	CASSQSSGPSYEQYF
NA	TRBV9	NA	TRBJ2-1	16	TGTGCCAGCAGCGTAGAGGGAGGGGGAGGTTACAATGAGCAGTTCTTC	CASSVEGGGGYNEQFF
NA	TRBV6-1	NA	TRBJ1-2	14	TGTGCCAGCAGTGAAAGGGGCGGTGGCTATGGCTACACCTTC	CASSERGGGYGYTF
once	TRBV7-2	NA	TRBJ1-2	12	TGTGCCAGCAGCATCAATATCTATGGCTACACCTTC	CASSINIYGYTF
once	TRBV4-2	NA	TRBJ2-1	15	TGTGCCAGCAGCCAAGTCGGGGGTTCCTACAATGAGCAGTTCTTC	CASSQVGGSYNEQFF
NA	TRBV7-9	NA	TRBJ1-5	13	TGTGCCAGCAGCTCGGGGGGGAATCAGCCCCAGCATTTT	CASSSGGNQPQHF
NA	TRBV9	TRBD1	TRBJ1-2	16	TGTGCCAGCAGCGTAGTAGGGGGACAGGGGGCCTATGGCTACACCTTC	CASSVVGGQGAYGYTF
NA	TRBV6-5	NA	TRBJ1-4	15	TGTGCCAGCAGTTACTCTGGGGTTACTAATGAAAAACTGTTTTTT	CASSYSGVTNEKLFF
NA	TRBV7-8	NA	TRBJ2-1	17	TGTGCCAGCAGCTTAGGGCCTAGCCTAGGGGAGGACAATGAGCAGTTCTTC	CASSLGPSLGEDNEQFF
NA	TRBV5-1	NA	TRBJ1-2	16	TGCGCCAGCAGCTTGGAGGCGGGGGTCGGCCTCTATGGCTACACCTTC	CASSLEAGVGLYGYTF
NA	TRBV24-1	NA	TRBJ2-1	17	TGTGCCACCAGTGACCCCCCCAAACAGGGGGGGAACAATGAGCAGTTCTTC	CATSDPPKQGGNNEQFF
NA	TRBV15	NA	TRBJ1-5	15	TGTGCCACCAGCCAGAGCAGGCTTAGCAATCAGCCCCAGCATTTT	CATSQSRLSNQPQHF
NA	TRBV27	TRBD1	TRBJ1-2	14	TGTGCCAGCAGTTGGGGACAGGGGGCTGATGGCTACACCTTC	CASSWGQGADGYTF
NA	TRBV3-1/TRBV3-2	NA	TRBJ1-1	14	TGTGCCAGCAGCCAACCCGGGCCGAACACTGAAGCTTTCTTT	CASSQPGPNTEAFF
NA	TRBV6-1	NA	TRBJ2-7	15	TGTGCCAGCAGTGAAGGGCAGGGTCTAACCTACGAGCAGTACTTC	CASSEGQGLTYEQYF